The rows below give T cell receptor beta chains drawn from one sample of a study of T cell changes during pregnancy in multiple sclerosis. Assay: immunoSEQ multiplex PCR; the TCRdb copy retains only in-frame clones and omits some. The repertoire includes some 70,000 clones, roughly nine tenths of them detected once, and roughly 0.85% sits in the top ten. This sample comprised peripheral blood, obtained in the second trimester of pregnancy. The receptors originated from a female donor with multiple sclerosis, enrolled in a pregnancy study. Both conserved end residues are part of each CDR3. The D gene is left open where the match is weak.

TRBD1,14,TRBV6-6,TRBJ1-2,CASSSSGTDYGYTF,TGTGCCAGCAGTTCATCCGGGACAGACTATGGCTACACCTTC
NA,16,TRBV5-4,TRBJ2-3,CASSLSRRRVTDTQYF,TGTGCCAGCAGCTTATCCCGCCGACGGGTCACAGATACGCAGTATTTT
NA,15,TRBV7-9,TRBJ2-7,CASSLVGSGYHEQYF,TGTGCCAGCAGCTTAGTGGGTAGCGGCTATCACGAGCAGTACTTC
TRBD1,12,TRBV6-1,TRBJ1-5,CASTTGGQPQHF,TGTGCCAGCACAACAGGGGGGCAGCCCCAGCATTTT
TRBD1,19,TRBV29-1,TRBJ1-2,CSVGGTTSPAPRGQGGYTF,TGCAGCGTTGGTGGAACAACTTCCCCCGCCCCCAGGGGGCAAGGTGGCTACACCTTC
TRBD2,17,TRBV7-3,TRBJ2-7,CASSPLTGLAGSYEQYF,TGTGCCAGCAGCCCCCTGACGGGACTAGCGGGGAGCTACGAGCAGTACTTC
NA,15,TRBV19,TRBJ1-5,CARREGTGRSQPQHF,TGTGCCAGGAGGGAGGGGACGGGAAGGAGTCAGCCCCAGCATTTT
TRBD1,16,TRBV5-4,TRBJ2-2,CASSLPGQSFTGELFF,TGTGCCAGCAGCTTGCCGGGACAGAGCTTCACCGGGGAGCTGTTTTTT
TRBD1,11,TRBV25-1,TRBJ2-7,CASSDEGQGYF,TGTGCCAGCAGTGATGAGGGACAGGGGTACTTC
NA,16,TRBV6-6,TRBJ2-6,CASSYSSQGWANVLTF,TGTGCCAGCAGTTACTCGAGTCAGGGATGGGCCAACGTCCTGACTTTC
NA,17,TRBV9,TRBJ1-1,CASSVGGTGGGGDEAFF,TGTGCCAGCAGCGTAGGGGGAACTGGGGGCGGTGGAGATGAAGCTTTCTTT
NA,13,TRBV9,TRBJ2-3,CASKRVGTDTQYF,TGTGCCAGCAAGAGAGTGGGCACAGATACGCAGTATTTT
NA,13,TRBV9,TRBJ1-2,CASSVEGAGGYTF,TGTGCCAGCAGCGTAGAAGGGGCTGGAGGCTACACCTTC
NA,16,TRBV4-1,TRBJ1-1,CASSQGWDTMNTEAFF,TGCGCCAGCAGCCAAGGATGGGACACGATGAACACTGAAGCTTTCTTT
NA,15,TRBV13,TRBJ1-6,CASSSGGRANSPLHF,TGTGCCAGCAGCTCCGGTGGCAGGGCTAATTCACCCCTCCACTTT
NA,13,TRBV12-5,TRBJ2-3,CASRVIGTDTQYF,TGTGCTAGTCGGGTAATAGGCACAGATACGCAGTATTTT
NA,17,TRBV7-3,TRBJ2-1,CASSLRGGPGSYNEQFF,TGTGCCAGCAGCTTAAGAGGAGGGCCAGGCTCCTACAATGAGCAGTTCTTC
TRBD1,13,TRBV29-1,TRBJ1-1,CSVAFGQGTEAFF,TGCAGCGTTGCCTTCGGACAGGGCACTGAAGCTTTCTTT
TRBD1,15,TRBV6-1,TRBJ1-5,CASKPGQGGGQPQHF,TGTGCCAGCAAACCAGGACAGGGTGGTGGTCAGCCCCAGCATTTT
TRBD2,15,TRBV11-3,TRBJ2-1,CASSSGTSGGIEQFF,TGTGCCAGCAGCTCCGGGACTAGCGGGGGTATTGAGCAGTTCTTC
NA,16,TRBV9,TRBJ2-1,CASSVRDSGAYNEQFF,TGTGCCAGCAGCGTCCGTGATAGCGGAGCCTACAATGAGCAGTTCTTC
TRBD1,15,TRBV7-9,TRBJ1-2,CASSRGQGITYGYTF,TGTGCCAGCAGCCGGGGACAGGGGATTACCTATGGCTACACCTTC
TRBD2,15,TRBV7-6,TRBJ2-1,CASSSAGTTLNEQFF,TGTGCCAGCAGCTCAGCCGGGACTACTCTCAATGAGCAGTTCTTC